This T cell receptor beta chain comes out of a study of cytomegalovirus exposure and HLA in healthy donors. For the study at large: In a later analysis, the 120 or so validation repertoires were reported to have used the same platform as the roughly 600 first-cohort repertoires. The study, taken as a whole, reports: In vitro assays verified that three CMV-associated chains recognized CMV antigens specifically.

A word on this clone: No antigen is known for it.

Germline trimming cut 3 bases from V and 1 base from J; bases unmatched to any gene: 3. Germline loops: CDR1 LGHNA, CDR2 YNFKEQ. The CDR3 sequence is 16 residues long. Produced via immunoSEQ multiplex PCR; TCRdb's table is partial and in-frame only. Of under 200,000 clones listed, about 86% were seen once; the top ten hold roughly 6%. The chain couples TRBV4-2 to TRBJ2-7; 13 bases line up with TRBD2. The receptor comes from a woman between 25 and 40 years old in good health and CMV-seronegative. The sequenced material came from PBMCs. As DNA, the CDR3 is TGTGCCAGCAGCCATCGGACTAGCGGGAGTTCCTACGAGCAGTACTTC. It is translated as CASSHRTSGSSYEQYF.